These T cell receptor beta chains were read from a single sample in a study of shared clonotypes between healthy human individuals. Using immunoSEQ multiplex PCR, the repertoire was profiled, and TCRdb retains in-frame clones only, with some absent. The sample yields a few hundred thousand clones, 60% to 70% seen once. The source material was memory CD4+ T cells sorted from blood. The receptors were sampled from a man aged 30 to 45 in good health. Both conserved end residues are part of each CDR3. D genes are given only for firm matches. Clone size is stated in some rows and not others, as once, few, many or a class when expanded.

v_gene	d_gene	abundance	j_gene	CDR3nt	CDR3aa
TRBV9	-	few	TRBJ2-2	TGTGCCAGCAGCGTGGTTGCCGGGGAGCTGTTTTTT	CASSVVAGELFF
TRBV4-3	-	-	TRBJ2-1	TGCGCCAGCAGCCAAGATACAAGACTCTCCTACAATGAGCAGTTCTTC	CASSQDTRLSYNEQFF
TRBV29-1	-	-	TRBJ1-1	TGCAGCGTTGAAGCCAGGGAAGCTTTCTTT	CSVEAREAFF
TRBV6-1	TRBD2	-	TRBJ2-1	TGTGCCAGCAGAGAGGCACTAGCGCAAGCCGAACAGTTCTTC	CASREALAQAEQFF
TRBV7-2	-	-	TRBJ2-5	TGTGCCAGCAGCTCCGGGCCCCAACCCGAGACCCAGTACTTC	CASSSGPQPETQYF
TRBV27	-	-	TRBJ2-1	TGTGCCAGCAGTCCCCATCCCTTAGGGAATACGAACAATGAGCAGTTCTTC	CASSPHPLGNTNNEQFF
TRBV15	TRBD2	-	TRBJ2-3	TGTGCCACCAGCAACGGACTAGCGGGCGGTACGCAGTATTTT	CATSNGLAGGTQYF
TRBV28	TRBD1	-	TRBJ2-2	TGTGCCAGCAGGGGACGACAGGGGGCGTCGAACACCGGGGAGCTGTTTTTT	CASRGRQGASNTGELFF
TRBV18	-	few	TRBJ1-3	TGTGCCAGCTCACCACCCAATGCGGGGCCCGGAAACACCATATATTTT	CASSPPNAGPGNTIYF
TRBV7-6	-	-	TRBJ1-3	TGTGCCAGCAGCGCCCTAGAGGGGTTCTCTGGAAACACCATATATTTT	CASSALEGFSGNTIYF
TRBV5-4	-	few	TRBJ2-7	TGTGCCAGCAGCTTCCTGGCAGGGGACGAGCAGTACTTC	CASSFLAGDEQYF
TRBV4-3	-	-	TRBJ1-4	TGCGCCAGCAGCCAAGATCGGTCAGGGGTTGGTGAAAAACTGTTTTTT	CASSQDRSGVGEKLFF
TRBV7-8	-	-	TRBJ2-3	TGTGCCAGCAGCTTACTCCGGGACCGTAGGGTGGATACGCAGTATTTT	CASSLLRDRRVDTQYF
TRBV29-1	-	-	TRBJ1-1	TGCAGCGTTACAAACACTGAAGCTTTCTTT	CSVTNTEAFF
TRBV27	-	few	TRBJ1-5	TGTGCCAGCAGTTTAAGGCGGGTCAATCAGCCCCAGCATTTT	CASSLRRVNQPQHF
TRBV14	-	-	TRBJ2-1	TGTGCCAGCAGCCCCCGGACAGTTTTGGATGAGCAGTTCTTC	CASSPRTVLDEQFF
TRBV5-5	TRBD2	-	TRBJ2-7	TGTGCCAGCAGCTCGAGGACTAGTTCGGGCGAGCAGTACTTC	CASSSRTSSGEQYF
TRBV6-6	-	-	TRBJ2-7	TGTGCCAGCCGAGTCTCCTACGAGCAGTACTTC	CASRVSYEQYF
TRBV7-2	TRBD2	-	TRBJ2-7	TGTGCCAGCCAGCGGGGGCGCTACGAGCAGTACTTC	CASQRGRYEQYF
TRBV29-1	-	-	TRBJ1-4	TGCAGCGTGGAAGGGGGGGATGAAAAACTGTTTTTT	CSVEGGDEKLFF
TRBV6-5	-	-	TRBJ1-1	TGTGCCAGCAAAATAACAGGGAGCACGAACACTGAAGCTTTCTTT	CASKITGSTNTEAFF
TRBV28	TRBD1	once	TRBJ2-1	TGTGCCAGCGAGGGACAGGGGCCGATCAATGAGCAGTTCTTC	CASEGQGPINEQFF
TRBV29-1	TRBD1	-	TRBJ1-2	TGCAGCGTTGTGGGGACAGGGTTCGGCTACACCTTC	CSVVGTGFGYTF